The next 31 T cell receptor beta chains were all read from a single sample in a study of Graves' ophthalmopathy and Graves' hyperthyroidism. Researchers took RNA transcripts and amplified TCR beta CDR3 regions from them. An opening RT-PCR round employed HTBI primers and preceded a second-round multiplex PCR. MiXCR was run by TCRdb on the multiplex PCR reads, yielding one entry per CDR3 protein. Of 400,000 or so distinct CDR3 sequences in the sample, 17% were seen once. The sequencing sample was made of peripheral blood. These receptors were taken from an adult woman with stable Graves' hyperthyroidism.

The sample holds a few counts of this clonotype. The chain has TRBV30 and TRBJ1-5; 9 bases line up with TRBD1. The germline V gene encodes CDR1 GTSNPN and CDR2 SVGIG (reference sequence). The V segment lost 5 bases and the J segment 7 bases; nucleotides outside the gene matches: 9. This CDR3 has 14 residues. The CDR3 loop is CAWEPGQGGQPQHF. Written as DNA, the CDR3 is TGTGCCTGGGAGCCGGGACAGGGTGGCCAGCCCCAGCATTTT.

Many counts were recorded for this clonotype. This chain links TRBV19 with TRBJ2-2; TRBD2 aligns across 9 bases. In germline, CDR1 is LNHDA, CDR2 SQIVND (reference sequence). CDR3 length: 15 amino acids. Losses at the gene ends were 7 bases for V and 8 bases for J; bases not matched to a gene: 11. The CDR3 DNA reads as TGTGCCAGTAACGCGGGAGGGTCCCTTTGGGGGGAGCTGTTTTTT. It encodes CASNAGGSLWGELFF.

This clonotype was observed many times. The CDR3 protein is CASSFGWGQGSYEQYF. The CDR3 coding sequence is TGTGCCAGCAGTTTTGGGTGGGGACAGGGCTCCTACGAGCAGTACTTC. This chain uses TRBV27 with TRBJ2-7; 9 nucleotides align to TRBD1. The CDR3 has 16 residues. V shed 3 bases and J 0 bases; nucleotides not matched to a gene: 6. Per the germline V gene, CDR1 is MNHEY and CDR2 is SMNVEV (reference sequence).

This clonotype was counted at least ten times. The chain joins TRBV20-1 to TRBJ1-5; 7 nucleotides agree with TRBD1. The ends lost 0 bases at V and 7 bases at J; junction bases unmatched: 6. Germline CDR1 reads DFQATT; CDR2 reads SNEGSKA (reference sequence). This CDR3 is 14 amino acids long. CDR3 region: CSAREGHRGQPQHF. CDR3 bases: TGCAGTGCTAGAGAAGGGCACAGGGGACAGCCCCAGCATTTT.

The table lists this clonotype with many counts. The rearrangement uses TRBV20-1 and TRBJ2-5; D may be TRBD1 (5 bases). The CDR3 has 13 amino acids. Germline V gene sequence: CDR1 DFQATT, CDR2 SNEGSKA (reference sequence). V gave up 1 base and J gave up 5 bases, with 11 bases separating them. The CDR3 loop is CSARGQPGETQYF. CDR3 nucleotide sequence: TGCAGTGCTAGAGGACAGCCCGGGGAGACCCAGTACTTC.

This chain uses TRBV7-2 with TRBJ2-5; D not certain. The V end was cut by 5 bases, the J end by 9 bases, with 22 bases between. The CDR3 runs to 15 residues. The germline gives CDR1 SGHTA, CDR2 FQGNSA. The DNA for the CDR3 is TGTGCCAGCAGCCCCGGGCCTTTCATTCCGGTGGCCCAGTACTTC. It specifies CASSPGPFIPVAQYF.

On this clonotype: This may be a read error, as it is one base from a much larger clone. The chain uses TRBV4-2 and TRBJ2-5; tentatively, D is TRBD1 or TRBD2 (6 bases each). With 7 bases removed from V and 5 bases from J, the gap between germline ends came to 17 bases. The germline V gene has CDR1 LGHNA and CDR2 YNFKEQ. The CDR3 sequence is 14 residues long. Here the CDR3 reads CASNTGFGGETQYF. The CDR3 DNA follows: TGTGCCAGCAACACAGGGTTTGGAGGGGAGACCCAGTACTTC.

This clonotype was picked up many times. CDR3 nucleotide sequence: TGTGCCATCAGTGAGTCAGGGACTAGCGGGAGGGCTAACGAGCAGTACTTC. Translated, it gives CAISESGTSGRANEQYF. V usage is TRBV10-3 and J usage is TRBJ2-7; 16 bases are a match to TRBD2. CDR1 and CDR2 (germline): ENHRY, SYGVKD. V lost 0 bases and J lost 5; bases outside the gene matches: 4. The CDR3 is 17 amino acids.

This clonotype was counted ten times or more. The chain uses TRBV5-1 and TRBJ2-7, with TRBD2 as a possible D gene (6 bases). The CDR3 runs 14 residues. V was clipped by 3 bases and J by 0 bases, with 10 bases between them. Germline lookup yields CDR1 SGHRS and CDR2 YFSETQ. Here the CDR3 DNA reads TGCGCCAGCAGCTCGGGGGAATTCTCCTACGAGCAGTACTTC. Amino acid sequence: CASSSGEFSYEQYF.

Ten or more counts support this clonotype. This chain links TRBV12-3 or TRBV12-4 with TRBJ1-5; 9 bases align to TRBD1. V lost 3 bases, J lost 4 bases, and 7 bases stayed unmatched. CDR3 length equals 16 residues. CDR3 residues: CASSLRQGVRNQPQHF. CDR3 in DNA: TGTGCCAGCAGTTTGAGACAGGGGGTTCGGAATCAGCCCCAGCATTTT.

This clonotype was found many times. This chain uses TRBV27 with TRBJ2-7; 12 positions match TRBD1. CDR1 and CDR2 (germline): MNHEY, SMNVEV (reference sequence). Trimming cost V 0 bases and J 7 bases; bases outside gene matches: 16. This CDR3 spans 19 amino acids. In DNA form, the CDR3 reads TGTGCCAGCAGTTTATCGGATTTTAGGGACAGGGGGCGCCTGAGGGAGCAGTACTTC. Its translation: CASSLSDFRDRGRLREQYF.

In its sample, this clonotype was seen many times. The chain has TRBV29-1 and TRBJ2-2; D gene unclear. Germline lookup yields CDR1 SQVTM and CDR2 ANQGSEA. The length of the CDR3 is 11 residues. V lost 2 bases to trimming and J lost 8 bases, with 6 bases between them. The DNA for the CDR3 is TGCAGCGTTGAACGTGGGGGGGAGCTGTTTTTT. It yields the protein CSVERGGELFF.

In its sample, this clonotype was seen a few times. This chain connects TRBV30 to TRBJ1-1, with D perhaps matching TRBD1 (6 bases). Germline values: CDR1 GTSNPN, CDR2 SVGIG (reference sequence). With 4 bases removed from V and 3 bases from J, the gap between germline ends came to 15 bases. The CDR3 spans 14 residues. CDR3 amino acids: CAWTAHRAHTEAFF. CDR3 in DNA: TGTGCCTGGACCGCACACAGGGCCCACACTGAAGCTTTCTTT.

This clonotype has ten or more counts. The chain is built from TRBV19 and TRBJ1-5; D is possibly TRBD1 (5 bases). With 2 bases removed from V and 9 bases from J, the gap between germline ends came to 17 bases. The CDR3 has 15 residues. Looked up from germline, CDR1 is LNHDA and CDR2 is SQIVND (reference sequence). The CDR3 nucleotides read TGTGCCAGTAGTATAAGTTCGCAGGGTGTGAGGCCCCAGCATTTT. The encoded protein is CASSISSQGVRPQHF.

This clonotype was detected ten times or more. The chain combines TRBV20-1 with TRBJ2-2; 7 nucleotides agree with TRBD1. The CDR3 is made up of 13 amino acids. CDR1 and CDR2 (germline): DFQATT, SNEGSKA (reference sequence). With V trimmed by 3 bases and J by 7 bases, 5 bases remained unmatched. In nucleotides, the CDR3 is TGCAGTGCTAGTGAGGGGGCGGTCGGGGAGCTGTTTTTT. Translated: CSASEGAVGELFF.

This clonotype was observed at least ten times. The chain has TRBV7-2 and TRBJ2-2, with D possibly being TRBD1 or TRBD2 (5 bases each). The V end lost 6 bases, the J end lost 2 bases, and 10 bases lay between the germline ends. The germline V gene has CDR1 SGHTA and CDR2 FQGNSA. The CDR3 is 14 residues long. The CDR3 spells CASSTGPNTGELFF. CDR3 coding DNA: TGTGCCAGCAGTACGGGACCAAACACCGGGGAGCTGTTTTTT.

A word on this clonotype: The junction shows a germline mismatch at one end, possibly a read error. The chain is built from TRBV6-1 and TRBJ2-2; tentatively, D is TRBD1 or TRBD2 (5 bases each). Per germline, CDR1 MNHNS and CDR2 SASEGT. The CDR3 spans 14 residues. The CDR3 DNA reads as TGTGCCATCAGCGCTAGGGACGGCACCGGGAAGCTGTTTTTT. The encoded protein is CAISARDGTGKLFF.

This clonotype was detected ten times or more. This sequence joins TRBV6-1 and TRBJ1-3, with no clear D. The V gene lost 2 bases and the J gene lost 0 bases, with 17 bases spanning the gap. The CDR3 is made up of 18 amino acids. Germline V lookup: CDR1 MNHNS, CDR2 SASEGT. The CDR3 protein is CASSEWATTQNSGNTIYF. In nucleotides, the CDR3 is TGTGCCAGCAGTGAATGGGCAACTACCCAGAACTCTGGAAACACCATATATTTT.

This clonotype was recorded at least ten times. The genes are TRBV20-1 and TRBJ2-5; TRBD1 matches at 8 bases. Trimming cost V 4 bases and J 2 bases; bases outside gene matches: 15. The CDR3 has 17 residues. From germline, CDR1 is DFQATT and CDR2 SNEGSKA (reference sequence). The CDR3 DNA reads TGCAGTGCTACGTCCGGACAGGGAACGGATCCACAAGAGACCCAGTACTTC. Protein: CSATSGQGTDPQETQYF.

This clonotype showed up many times. The gene calls are TRBV4-3 and TRBJ1-5; perhaps TRBD1 as D (5 bases). This CDR3 is built from 15 residues. Germline V lookup: CDR1 LGHNA, CDR2 YSLEER. Trimming cost V 8 bases and J 0 bases, with 14 bases left between them. The CDR3 is CASRDSPFSNQPQHF. CDR3 DNA: TGCGCCAGCCGGGACTCCCCCTTTAGCAATCAGCCCCAGCATTTT.

This clonotype showed up just a few times. With a much larger clone just one base away, this may be a read error. The gene calls are TRBV19 and TRBJ2-2; tentatively, D is TRBD2 (7 bases). Looked up from germline, CDR1 is LNHDA and CDR2 is SQIVND (reference sequence). CDR3 size: 17 residues. Here the CDR3 reads CASTPRTGGLGTGELCF. The CDR3 DNA sequence: TGTGCCAGTACCCCACGGACCGGGGGGCTGGGCACCGGGGAGCTGTGTTTT.

This clonotype appeared many times. The CDR3 sequence: CASRRDTSPLHF. As DNA, the CDR3 is TGTGCCAGCAGAAGGGACACCTCACCCCTCCACTTT. The chain combines TRBV28 with TRBJ1-6, with D possibly being TRBD1 (6 bases). CDR1 and CDR2 from the germline V gene are MDHEN and SYDVKM. V lost 6 bases and J 10 bases, leaving 10 bases between the germline ends. The CDR3 loop spans 12 amino acids.

The chain uses TRBV6-2 or TRBV6-3 and TRBJ2-5; D not resolved. This CDR3 is 15 amino acids long. Germline CDR1 reads MNHEY; CDR2 reads SVGEGT. Trimming shortened V by 6 bases and J by 1 base, and 15 bases separated the two germline ends. The DNA for the CDR3 is TGTGCCAGCAGCTACACTACAGCATCCCAAGAGACCCAGTACTTC. It specifies CASSYTTASQETQYF.

The J gene is TRBJ1-5, the V gene TRBV19; D call uncertain. The ends were cut back, 6 bases at V and 3 bases at J, with 9 bases in the middle. CDR1 is LNHDA, CDR2 SQIVND, per germline (reference sequence). The CDR3 is made up of 13 amino acids. CDR3 in amino acids: CASSSQNNQPQHF. CDR3 DNA sequence: TGTGCCAGTAGCTCACAGAACAATCAGCCCCAGCATTTT. The entire variable domain, with the rest obtained from reference TRBV19 and TRBJ1-5, is as follows: DGGITQSPKYLFRKEGQNVTLSCEQNLNHDAMYWYRQDPGQGLRLIYYSQIVNDFQKGDIAEGYSVSREKKESFPLTVTSAQKNPTAFYLCASSSQNNQPQHFGDGTRLSIL.

This clonotype was counted many times. CDR3 nucleotides: TGTGCCAGCAGTTACTCTCGGACAGGTCACACCGGGGAGCTGTTTTTT. Translating it yields CASSYSRTGHTGELFF. The chain employs TRBV6-2 or TRBV6-3 and TRBJ2-2, with 7 bases identical to TRBD1. Germline CDR1 reads MNHEY; CDR2 reads SVGEGT. The ends lost 0 bases at V and 3 bases at J; junction bases unmatched: 4. This CDR3 comprises 16 residues.

The table lists this clonotype with many counts. CDR3 amino acids: CSARDSSGAYEQYF. As DNA, the CDR3 is TGCAGTGCTAGAGACAGTAGCGGGGCCTACGAGCAGTACTTC. The chain has TRBV20-1 and TRBJ2-7; 8 positions agree with TRBD2. Germline V CDR1 and CDR2: DFQATT, SNEGSKA (reference sequence). J lost 2 bases, V lost 0 bases, and 3 bases had no gene match. The CDR3 totals 14 residues.

This clonotype has ten or more counts. The chain has TRBV28 and TRBJ1-1; D unclear. The V end lost 2 bases, the J end lost 6 bases, and 7 bases lay between the germline ends. This CDR3 comprises 12 residues. The germline CDR1 and CDR2 sequences are MDHEN and SYDVKM. CDR3 protein: CASSLVGSEAFF. CDR3 nucleotides: TGTGCCAGCAGTTTAGTGGGCTCTGAAGCTTTCTTT.

This clonotype was observed at least ten times. The chain joins TRBV28 to TRBJ1-2, with 7 bases lining up with TRBD1. This CDR3 spans 15 amino acids. The V and J ends lost 5 bases and 3 bases, in that order; junction bases with no gene match: 9. Germline V gene data show CDR1 as MDHEN and CDR2 as SYDVKM. CDR3 nucleotides: TGTGCCAGCAGTGGCAGGGGGTGGCCGGACTATGGCTACACCTTC. Its protein is CASSGRGWPDYGYTF.

This clonotype was counted many times. V is TRBV9 and J is TRBJ2-5; 8 bases map to TRBD2. Germline values: CDR1 SGDLS, CDR2 YYNGEE. J was trimmed by 6 bases and V by 4 bases; bases with no gene match: 8. The CDR3 runs 14 residues. The CDR3 spells CASSQGLVLQTQYF. As DNA, the CDR3 is TGTGCCAGCAGCCAGGGACTAGTATTACAGACCCAGTACTTC.

This clonotype was picked up many times. This chain connects TRBV20-1 to TRBJ2-2, with TRBD2 identical over 9 bases. The V segment lost 8 bases and the J segment 4 bases; nucleotides outside the gene matches: 5. Germline CDR1 is DFQATT and CDR2 is SNEGSKA (reference sequence). The CDR3 spans 13 residues. As DNA, the CDR3 is TGCAGTTCTATAGCGGGAGTCACCGGGGAGCTGTTTTTT. It is translated as CSSIAGVTGELFF.

In its sample, this clonotype was seen many times. This chain joins TRBV20-1 and TRBJ1-1; no clear D gene. Germline V gives CDR1 DFQATT, CDR2 SNEGSKA (reference sequence). The V gene lost 6 bases and the J gene lost 6 bases, with 20 bases spanning the gap. This CDR3 comprises 14 residues. CDR3 sequence (DNA): TGCAGTGCATTAGAACGCGGGGAATCGGCTGAAGCTTTCTTT. It translates to CSALERGESAEAFF.